This T cell receptor (beta chain) was sequenced during a study of blood T cell repertoires in COVID-19 (dated by TCRdb to 2020 to 2021). Notes on the research overall: The collaborator samples originated in the United States, Italy and Spain and spanned the acute and convalescent phases of COVID-19. The prospective study material was composed of cDNA or gDNA derived from T cells, B-cell-depleted T cells, or PBMCs. Deeply sampled blood TCRbeta repertoires from subjects exposed to, actively infected with, or recovered from COVID-19 were included in the dataset. The repertoires were released in a freely available public database meant as a resource for research on the immune response to SARS-CoV-2. Samples were obtained from the ongoing ImmuneRACE study (first 160 participants) and from over 1,000 subjects provided by 6 global collaborators. Nearly every sample came with metadata listing a de-identified subject ID, COVID-19 status, age in years and sex. HLA class I and class II types, where available, came from metadata supplied by the sample provider rather than from assay-based typing. The research as a whole found: The quantity of clinical and demographic metadata differed by source and by participant and was supplied without curation.

Whole blood was collected in K2EDTA tubes by collaborating institutions according to the institutions' own protocols. For TCRbeta analysis, collaborator samples were shipped as frozen whole blood, as isolated PBMCs, or as DNA extracted from either sample type. TCRbeta CDR3 regions were amplified from genomic DNA using the immunoSEQ Assay, a bias-controlled multiplex PCR. Processing in the source paper ran as follows. Within the assay, amplification of reference gene primers was used to estimate how many nucleated cells each sample contained. Sequence reads were collapsed and filtered to measure the absolute abundance of every unique TCRbeta CDR3 rearrangement. Productive Simpson clonality was computed per sample as the square root of Simpson's diversity index over productive rearrangements. As stored in TCRdb, this immuneACCESS dataset retains in-frame rearrangements with V and J assigned. A fraction of the clones does not appear; measured against another copy, unresolved V genes explain less than half of the discrepancy, and the remainder lacks a known reason. V and J calls and clone size follow that table, whereas D and trimming were derived from the DNA. This sample is represented by about 60,000 clones; roughly 85% of them were singletons. The top ten hold around 20% of the sample.

As to this clone: Its antigen is not yet known. One base away there is no much larger clone; base qualities are not given.

CDR1 LNHDA and CDR2 SQIVND are derived from the germline V gene (reference sequence). There are 15 amino acids in the CDR3, from cysteine to phenylalanine inclusive. Of the read, only the CDR3 DNA is kept; its 45 bases are in frame from base 1. Germline trimming amounts to 6 bases on V and 8 bases on J, with 11 as the count of junction bases outside the gene matches. This chain joins TRBV19 to TRBJ1-4; TRBD1 matches 8 bases in the middle. The sequence derives from a human donor in a cohort sampled during active COVID-19. Sequencing used peripheral blood. The CDR3 reads as follows: CASREIQGVDEKLFF. The DNA reads TGTGCCAGTAGAGAAATACAGGGGGTTGACGAAAAACTGTTTTTT.